These 11 T cell receptor beta chains were all obtained from the same sample, sequenced in a study of tumor and adjacent non-tumor tissue in lung cancer. The library came from three nested PCR rounds adapted from ARM-PCR protocols. TCRdb analysed the multiplex PCR reads with MiXCR anew, one entry per CDR3 protein. The repertoire holds fewer than 150,000 distinct CDR3 sequences, with roughly 70% as singletons. No cell sorting was done before RNA was extracted from the tissue. The sequenced sample consisted of lung tumor tissue. The receptors shown here come from a man between 60 and 70 years old with small cell lung cancer.

The chain is built from TRBV5-6 and TRBJ2-7, with TRBD2 as a possible D gene (5 bases). CDR1 is SGHDT and CDR2 is YYEEEE in the germline V gene. The V and J ends lost 4 bases and 6 bases respectively, with 23 bases between them. The CDR3 runs to 16 residues. This chain's CDR3 is CASSMKFIHSEVEQYF. DNA for the CDR3: TGTGCCAGCAGCATGAAATTTATACATTCGGAGGTCGAGCAGTACTTC.

As to this clonotype: A clone one base away is much larger, so this may be a read error. V is TRBV20-1 and J is TRBJ2-1; TRBD1 is a possible D gene (5 bases). This CDR3 spans 15 amino acids. With 3 bases removed from V and 7 bases from J, the gap between germline ends came to 19 bases. Germline assignment: CDR1 DFQATT and CDR2 SNEGSKA (reference sequence). CDR3 coding DNA: TGCAGTGCTAGCAGGGTCCGTTCGGTAGGGAATGAGCAGTTCTTC. This encodes CSASRVRSVGNEQFF.

A remark on this clonotype: A much larger clone lies a single base off, so this may be a read error. The V call is TRBV6-5, the J call TRBJ2-1; 7 bases agree with TRBD1. The J segment lost 7 bases and the V segment lost 1 base, leaving 10 bases of the junction unmatched. Germline V gene data show CDR1 as MNHEY and CDR2 as SVGAGI. The CDR3 runs 16 residues. For the CDR3, the DNA is TGTGCCAGCAGTTACTGTAGCCAGGGGGTCTTTAATGAGCAGTTCTTC. Protein product: CASSYCSQGVFNEQFF.

To note about this clonotype: The junction departs from germline at one end; a sequencing error may be responsible. The rearrangement links TRBV7-8 to TRBJ1-6, with D tentatively TRBD1 (5 bases). Per the germline V gene, CDR1 is SGHVS and CDR2 is FQNEAQ. The CDR3 has 15 amino acids. The CDR3 is CGSSLRQGVNSPLHF. The CDR3 region has the DNA TGTGGCAGCAGCTTACGGCAGGGAGTAAACTCACCCCTCCACTTT.

As to this clonotype: The missing conserved phenylalanine or tryptophan at the end of this CDR3 makes a read error likely. The rearrangement joins TRBV6-5 to TRBJ2-1, with 8 bases lining up with TRBD2. From germline, CDR1 is MNHEY and CDR2 SVGAGI. CDR3 length: 17 amino acids. The CDR3 DNA is TGTGTCAGCAGTTATCGTCGGGGGCTAGCGGGCTACAATGAGCAGTTCCTC. This encodes CVSSYRRGLAGYNEQFL.

In regard to this clonotype: The junction departs from the called germline gene at one end, perhaps through a read error. This chain connects TRBV6-6 to TRBJ2-1, with D perhaps matching TRBD2 (5 bases). CDR1 is MNHNY and CDR2 is SVGAGI in the germline V gene (reference sequence). The CDR3 is made up of 14 amino acids. CDR3 sequence: CASSSVGGNNDQFF. In DNA, the CDR3 is TGTGCCAGCAGTTCTGTAGGAGGCAACAATGATCAGTTCTTC.

The genes are TRBV24-1 and TRBJ2-1, with D possibly matching TRBD2 (5 bases). CDR3 length: 16 amino acids. Per the germline V gene, CDR1 is KGHDR and CDR2 is SFDVKD. The ends were cut back, 5 bases at V and 8 bases at J, with 21 bases in the middle. CDR3 amino acids: CATSAHSVRAMDEQFF. The CDR3 DNA follows: TGTGCCACCAGTGCCCATAGCGTGAGGGCTATGGATGAGCAGTTCTTC.

As concerns this clonotype: This may stem from a read error, because a much larger clone lies one nucleotide away. This chain connects TRBV10-3 to TRBJ1-2; no reliable D call. The CDR3 runs 14 residues. The germline CDR1 and CDR2 sequences are ENHRY and SYGVKD. DNA of the CDR3: TGTGCCATCAGTGAGTCTTGGGAGATTTATGGCTACGCCTTC. The encoded protein is CAISESWEIYGYAF.

On this clonotype: This clone may be a read error of a much larger clone one base away. This chain uses TRBV4-2 with TRBJ2-7, with D perhaps matching TRBD2 (5 bases). This CDR3 region has 16 residues. Trimming stripped 0 bases from V and 5 bases from J, with 17 bases between. CDR1 LGHNA and CDR2 YNFKEQ come from the germline V gene. The CDR3 nucleotides are TGTGCCAGCAGCCAAGATTTTCCGGGGAACTGGGACGAGCAGTACTTC. Amino acid sequence: CASSQDFPGNWDEQYF.

As to this clonotype: At one boundary the junction diverges from the germline segment, which might be a read error. J is TRBJ1-6 and V is TRBV6-5, with 7 positions matching TRBD1. Germline CDR1 reads MNHEY; CDR2 reads SVGAGI. The CDR3 length is 15 residues. The CDR3 DNA is TGTGCCAGCAGTTCACAGGGGTGGGGTAATTTACCCCTCCACTTT. This translates into CASSSQGWGNLPLHF.

This chain uses TRBV6-1 with TRBJ2-5, with 10 bases fitting TRBD1. V dropped 7 bases and J dropped 9; count of bases not matched to a gene: 11. Per the germline V gene, CDR1 is MNHNS and CDR2 is SASEGT. This CDR3 region has 14 residues. The CDR3 sequence is CASTRGQGMQSQYF. The CDR3 coding sequence is TGTGCCAGCACGAGGGGACAGGGGATGCAGTCCCAGTACTTC.